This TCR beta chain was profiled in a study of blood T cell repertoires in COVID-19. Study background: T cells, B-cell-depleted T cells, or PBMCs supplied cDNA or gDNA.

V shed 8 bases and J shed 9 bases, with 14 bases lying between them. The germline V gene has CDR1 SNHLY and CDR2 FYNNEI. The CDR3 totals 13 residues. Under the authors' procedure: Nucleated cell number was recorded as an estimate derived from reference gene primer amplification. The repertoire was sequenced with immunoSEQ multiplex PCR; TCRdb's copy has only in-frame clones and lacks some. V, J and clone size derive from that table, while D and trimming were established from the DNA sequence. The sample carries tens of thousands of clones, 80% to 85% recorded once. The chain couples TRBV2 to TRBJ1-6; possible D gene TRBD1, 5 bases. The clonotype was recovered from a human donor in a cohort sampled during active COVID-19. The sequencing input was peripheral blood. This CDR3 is CASGAGEGSPLHF. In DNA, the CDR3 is TGTGCCAGCGGGGCGGGGGAAGGTTCACCCCTCCACTTT.